What follows are 13 T cell receptor beta chains derived from one specimen sequenced in a study of response to subunit inactivated influenza vaccine. One entry per CDR3 protein, called by TCRdb with MiXCR from the RT-PCR reads. The data contain over 750,000 distinct CDR3 sequences, less than 25% of them singletons. Sample: PBMCs from blood, taken 5 days after vaccination. The source is a man aged 50 to 59 who received an inactivated influenza vaccine.

This clonotype was observed a few times. The DNA for the CDR3 is TGTGCCTCGACAATCGGGACAGGGACCTCTGGGGCCAACGTCCTGACTTTC. Translation: CASTIGTGTSGANVLTF. The gene calls are TRBV30 and TRBJ2-6; TRBD1 matches 9 bases. The CDR3 runs 17 residues. With 7 bases clipped from V and 0 bases from J, the junction kept 10 bases outside the gene matches. Germline V gives CDR1 GTSNPN, CDR2 SVGIG (reference sequence).

This clonotype was found a few times. This chain connects TRBV5-5 to TRBJ2-7; D may be TRBD1 (5 bases). This CDR3 region has 15 residues. CDR1 and CDR2 (germline): SGHKS, YYEKEE (reference sequence). The V and J ends lost 0 bases and 3 bases respectively, with 13 bases between them. CDR3 in amino acids: CASSLVAGQIYEQYF. The CDR3 nucleotides read TGTGCCAGCAGCTTGGTAGCAGGGCAAATCTACGAGCAGTACTTC.

This clonotype has more than one count but fewer than ten. This chain connects TRBV7-9 to TRBJ1-1, with D uncertain. Trimming took off 0 bases at V and 8 bases at J, with 19 bases between the two ends. The length of the CDR3 is 16 residues. Germline V gives CDR1 SEHNR, CDR2 FQNEAQ (reference sequence). The CDR3, as DNA: TGTGCCAGCAGCTTAGCGGAAACGTCGATGGGATCCGAAGCTTTCTTT. Its protein is CASSLAETSMGSEAFF. The complete variable domain, with remaining parts taken from reference TRBV7-9 and TRBJ1-1, reads DTGVSQNPRHKITKRGQNVTFRCDPISEHNRLYWYRQTLGQGPEFLTYFQNEAQLEKSRLLSDRFSAERPKGSFSTLEIQRTEQGDSAMYLCASSLAETSMGSEAFFGQGTRLTVV.

A word on this clonotype: Its ends do not fully match the called genes, so a read error is possible. The chain carries TRBV2 and TRBJ1-1; tentative D call: TRBD1 (5 bases). The CDR3 is 14 amino acids. In germline, CDR1 is SNHLY, CDR2 FYNNEI. The DNA for the CDR3 is TGTGCCAGCAGAAACGGGGGTCGGGGCACTGTAGCTTTCTTT. Protein product: CASRNGGRGTVAFF. The full variable domain, completed using reference TRBV2 and TRBJ1-1, is EPEVTQTPSHQVTQMGQEVILRCVPISNHLYFYWYRQILGQKVEFLVSFYNNEISEKSEIFDDQFSVERPDGSNFTLKIRSTKLEDSAMYFCASRNGGRGTVAFFGQGTRLTVV.

The chain employs TRBV10-3 and TRBJ2-3, with D tentatively TRBD2 (5 bases). The germline V gene encodes CDR1 ENHRY and CDR2 SYGVKD. V was cut by 10 bases and J by 2 bases, with 10 bases left in between. The CDR3 consists of 12 residues. The CDR3 coding sequence is TGTGCCACCCTCGGGAACACAGATACGCAGTATTTT. Its protein product is CATLGNTDTQYF.

The chain couples TRBV10-3 to TRBJ2-7; D remains unclear. This CDR3 spans 12 amino acids. V was shortened by 2 bases and J by 13 bases, with 15 bases between the two germline ends. The V gene's germline CDR1 is ENHRY and CDR2 SYGVKD. The CDR3 DNA reads as TGTGCCATCAGTGAGGGACCGGGTCCCCTCTACTTC. The encoded protein is CAISEGPGPLYF.

The chain is built from TRBV20-1 and TRBJ1-2; 7 bases agree with TRBD1. The V segment lost 3 bases and the J segment 8 bases; nucleotides outside the gene matches: 9. Germline lookup yields CDR1 DFQATT and CDR2 SNEGSKA (reference sequence). The CDR3 contains 13 residues. CDR3 residues: CSASRQGDLGYTF. The CDR3 DNA follows: TGCAGTGCTAGCCGGCAGGGGGATTTAGGCTACACCTTC.

The rearrangement uses TRBV28 and TRBJ1-3; 7 bases are a match to TRBD1. The CDR3 is 17 amino acids. Germline lookup yields CDR1 MDHEN and CDR2 SYDVKM. The ends lost 3 bases at V and 0 bases at J; junction bases unmatched: 8. DNA of the CDR3: TGTGCCAGCAGTTTGCCGGGACAGCGGAGCTCTGGAAACACCATATATTTT. This gives the protein CASSLPGQRSSGNTIYF.

The rearrangement links TRBV7-9 to TRBJ2-5; D is uncertain. CDR1 and CDR2 (germline): SEHNR, FQNEAQ (reference sequence). Trimming took off 3 bases at V and 1 base at J, with 9 bases between the two ends. The CDR3 totals 14 residues. This CDR3 is CASSLVSLQETQYF. CDR3 nucleotide sequence: TGTGCCAGCAGCTTGGTCAGTCTCCAAGAGACCCAGTACTTC. Filled out from reference TRBV7-9 and TRBJ2-5, the complete variable domain reads DTGVSQNPRHKITKRGQNVTFRCDPISEHNRLYWYRQTLGQGPEFLTYFQNEAQLEKSRLLSDRFSAERPKGSFSTLEIQRTEQGDSAMYLCASSLVSLQETQYFGPGTRLLVL.

This chain joins TRBV2 and TRBJ2-3; D unresolved. In germline, CDR1 is SNHLY, CDR2 FYNNEI. CDR3 length: 13 amino acids. Deletions cut 2 bases from V and 4 bases from J, with 7 bases between. The CDR3 nucleotides are TGTGCCAGCAGTGAACTGACCGCAGATACGCAGTATTTT. Residues: CASSELTADTQYF. Combining the CDR3 with reference TRBV2 and TRBJ2-3 gives the whole variable domain EPEVTQTPSHQVTQMGQEVILRCVPISNHLYFYWYRQILGQKVEFLVSFYNNEISEKSEIFDDQFSVERPDGSNFTLKIRSTKLEDSAMYFCASSELTADTQYFGPGTRLTVL.

This clonotype was seen a handful of times. V is TRBV7-9 and J is TRBJ2-7; no clear D gene. The germline CDR1 and CDR2 sequences are SEHNR and FQNEAQ (reference sequence). CDR3 length: 12 amino acids. V was cut by 5 bases and J by 5 bases, with 10 bases left in between. CDR3 in amino acids: CASSQGLDEQYF. The CDR3 DNA sequence: TGTGCCAGCAGCCAAGGCCTTGACGAGCAGTACTTC. The whole variable domain, filled in from reference TRBV7-9 and TRBJ2-7, reads DTGVSQNPRHKITKRGQNVTFRCDPISEHNRLYWYRQTLGQGPEFLTYFQNEAQLEKSRLLSDRFSAERPKGSFSTLEIQRTEQGDSAMYLCASSQGLDEQYFGPGTRLTVT.

Many counts were recorded for this clonotype. The chain is built from TRBV12-3 or TRBV12-4 and TRBJ2-4, with 10 bases identical to TRBD2. CDR3 size: 17 residues. V was pared by 7 bases and J by 3 bases, with 12 bases of the junction left unmatched. The DNA for the CDR3 is TGTGCCAGCACCCCCCCGGGACTAGCGAAGGTCAAAAACATTCAGTACTTC. This translates into CASTPPGLAKVKNIQYF.

In its sample, this clonotype was seen a few times. The V and J genes are TRBV10-2 and TRBJ2-2; 8 nucleotides match TRBD1. The V gene's germline CDR1 is WSHSY and CDR2 SAAADI. The CDR3 consists of 15 residues. Trimming at V came to 9 bases and at J to 7 bases, leaving 13 bases not matched to a gene. The CDR3 nucleotides are TGCGCCAGTAGGGACAGGTTGGACATTATCGGGGAGCTGTTTTTT. It encodes CASRDRLDIIGELFF.